One sample yielded the 9 T cell receptor beta chains listed below, sequenced in a study of regulatory T cells in long-lasting Graves disease. Time point noted: persistent/refractory GD, antithyroid drugs over 5 years with positive TRAb. PBMCs were the source of the RNA used for TCR sequencing. Libraries of TCR beta came from iRepertoire HTBI primers plus Arm-PCR of CDR3 regions. Each CDR3 protein gets one entry after TCRdb re-called the multiplex PCR reads with MiXCR. Of approximately 380,000 distinct CDR3 sequences listed, around 21% are singletons. The input for sequencing was peripheral blood mononuclear cells (PBMCs), taken when the disease was refractory, from a patient treated with antithyroid drugs. The receptor source for this set is a female donor with Graves disease.

This clonotype was recorded at least ten times. J is TRBJ1-1 and V is TRBV7-2; the match to TRBD1 covers 7 bases. Germline CDR1 SGHTA, CDR2 FQGNSA. With 1 base clipped from V and 3 bases from J, the junction kept 17 bases outside the gene matches. This CDR3 spans 19 amino acids. CDR3 in amino acids: CASSLGKTGFLNWDTEAFF. As DNA, the CDR3 is TGTGCCAGCAGCTTAGGAAAGACAGGGTTTCTGAATTGGGACACTGAAGCTTTCTTT.

The CDR3 DNA reads as TGCAGCGCCGAGAAGTGGGACAGGGGAACCGGGGAGCTGTTTTTT. It is translated as CSAEKWDRGTGELFF. This rearrangement joins TRBV29-1 to TRBJ2-2, with 10 bases identical to TRBD1. The V gene end was trimmed by 7 bases and the J gene end by 5 bases; junction bases not matched to a gene: 10. CDR1 and CDR2 (germline): SQVTM, ANQGSEA. The CDR3 spans 15 residues.

V is TRBV6-1 and J is TRBJ2-7; maybe TRBD1 (5 bases). Trimming cost V 6 bases and J 0 bases, with 9 bases left between them. Germline CDR1 and CDR2: MNHNS and SASEGT. This CDR3 is built from 13 residues. CDR3 coding DNA: TGTGCCAGCAGCAGGGAACACTCCTACGAGCAGTACTTC. Translating it yields CASSREHSYEQYF.

This chain links TRBV20-1 with TRBJ1-6; TRBD1 agrees at 8 bases. The CDR3 contains 13 residues. Germline CDR1 reads DFQATT; CDR2 reads SNEGSKA (reference sequence). V shed 2 bases and J 8 bases; nucleotides not matched to a gene: 2. Written as DNA, the CDR3 is TGCAGTGCTAGACCGGACAGGGATTCACCCCTCCACTTT. It codes for CSARPDRDSPLHF.

This clonotype came up many times. The chain recombines TRBV6-1 with TRBJ1-2; tentatively, D is TRBD1 (5 bases). Germline CDR1 reads MNHNS; CDR2 reads SASEGT. The CDR3 contains 16 residues. Deletions cut 4 bases from V and 8 bases from J, with 23 bases between. The CDR3 coding sequence is TGTGCCAGCAGTGCGACCGGGACGGCTAGAACACTAGGCTACACCTTC. Protein: CASSATGTARTLGYTF.

The genes are TRBV27 and TRBJ1-1, with a weak D call TRBD1 (5 bases). With 4 bases removed from V and 9 bases from J, the gap between germline ends came to 24 bases. The length of the CDR3 is 16 residues. From germline, CDR1 is MNHEY and CDR2 SMNVEV (reference sequence). The CDR3: CASSSTGVPSRGQAFF. CDR3 DNA sequence: TGTGCCAGCAGTTCAACCGGGGTCCCCTCAAGGGGTCAAGCTTTCTTT.

This clonotype was found many times. The chain joins TRBV12-3 or TRBV12-4 to TRBJ1-3; 7 bases align to TRBD1. V was clipped by 5 bases and J by 3 bases; unmatched bases: 10. The CDR3 length is 16 residues. The CDR3 nucleotides read TGTGCCAGCAGTCCCCAAGGGACAGTCCGTGGAAACACCATATATTTT. It is translated as CASSPQGTVRGNTIYF.

This clonotype has a count of ten or more. The rearrangement uses TRBV7-6 and TRBJ2-7; TRBD2 is a possible D gene (6 bases). Trimming stripped 2 bases from V and 6 bases from J, with 8 bases between. The CDR3 is 12 residues long. Germline CDR1 SGHVS, CDR2 FNYEAQ. DNA for the CDR3: TGTGCCAGCAGCTTAAAGGGAGGCGAGCAGTACTTC. Protein: CASSLKGGEQYF.

The chain combines TRBV20-1 with TRBJ2-2; D possibly uses TRBD1 or TRBD2 (5 bases each). CDR1 and CDR2 from the germline V gene are DFQATT and SNEGSKA (reference sequence). The CDR3 has 16 residues. Trimming removed 6 bases at V and 5 bases at J, with 22 bases between. The CDR3 loop is CSANTHLVGPTGELFF. The CDR3 DNA sequence: TGCAGTGCCAATACTCACCTGGTGGGACCGACCGGGGAGCTGTTTTTT.